This is a list of T cell receptor beta chains from one sample in a study of blood T cell repertoires in COVID-19. Generated by immunoSEQ multiplex PCR, the TCRdb table keeps only in-frame clones and is missing some. Of some 90,000 clones in the sample, 83% were seen once. Sequences were obtained from peripheral blood. Receptors originate from a human donor in a cohort sampled during active COVID-19. The CDR3 runs from the conserved cysteine through the conserved F or W. D genes are given only for firm matches. Part of the rows lack a size; the others show once, few, many or a class for expanded clones.

clone size	D gene	V gene	J gene	CDR3 DNA	CDR3 protein
NA	NA	TRBV4-2	TRBJ1-5	TGTGCCAGCAGCCAAGATACGGGGGGGAGGAATCAGCCCCAGCATTTT	CASSQDTGGRNQPQHF
NA	NA	TRBV10-3	TRBJ2-3	TGTGCCATCAGTGGAGGTGGCGGTGGAACTAGCACAGATACGCAGTATTTT	CAISGGGGGTSTDTQYF
NA	TRBD2	TRBV6-2/TRBV6-3	TRBJ2-5	TGTGCCAGCAGTAACACCGGACTAGCGGTTCAAGAGACCCAGTACTTC	CASSNTGLAVQETQYF
NA	NA	TRBV29-1	TRBJ1-2	TGCAGCGTTGTACAATCGGGCGGCGTCCCGGGACTCCAGTCCTATGGCTACACCTTC	CSVVQSGGVPGLQSYGYTF
NA	TRBD1	TRBV18	TRBJ1-1	TGTGCCAGCTCACACGGGACAGGGGTTTCGTTGAACACTGAAGCTTTCTTT	CASSHGTGVSLNTEAFF
few	NA	TRBV7-8	TRBJ1-5	TGTGCCAGCAGCCCATACAGGTACCCTAGCAATCAGCCCCAGCATTTT	CASSPYRYPSNQPQHF
once	NA	TRBV5-6	TRBJ1-2	TGTGCCAGCAGCCCTGGGACTGACTCGGATGGCTACACCTTC	CASSPGTDSDGYTF
NA	NA	TRBV5-1	TRBJ2-5	TGCGCCAGCAGCCCTGGGGCAGGGGGGACCCAAGAGACCCAGTACTTC	CASSPGAGGTQETQYF
NA	TRBD1	TRBV28	TRBJ1-2	TGTGCCAGCAGGAAACAGGGGGCCATTGACTATGGCTACACCTTC	CASRKQGAIDYGYTF
NA	TRBD2	TRBV6-4	TRBJ2-1	TGTGCCAGCAGTAGCGGGGGGGCCTCCTACAATGAGCAGTTCTTC	CASSSGGASYNEQFF
NA	TRBD1	TRBV6-5	TRBJ1-1	TGTGCCAGCAGTCCCCGGACAGGGGTAAGAACTGAAGCTTTCTTT	CASSPRTGVRTEAFF
NA	TRBD2	TRBV5-4	TRBJ2-1	TGTGCCAGCAGCCAAGCGGGGGACTCCTACAATGAGCAGTTCTTC	CASSQAGDSYNEQFF
NA	TRBD1	TRBV5-1	TRBJ2-5	TGCGCCAGCAGCGTGGGACAGGGCGAGGAGACCCAGTACTTC	CASSVGQGEETQYF
NA	NA	TRBV5-4	TRBJ1-2	TGTGCCAGCAGCTTGCCTGGGGGGATGGACTATGGCTACACCTTC	CASSLPGGMDYGYTF
NA	NA	TRBV7-2	TRBJ1-5	TGTGCCAGCAGCTTAGAGGCAGGGAATCAGCCCCAGCATTTT	CASSLEAGNQPQHF
once	NA	TRBV7-9	TRBJ2-7	TGTGCCAGCAGCTTAGAGGGGCAGGGTTACGAGCAGTACTTC	CASSLEGQGYEQYF
NA	TRBD1	TRBV7-7	TRBJ1-3	TGTGCTAGCAGCCCGGACAGGGGGTTCGCTACGGGAAACACCATATATTTT	CASSPDRGFATGNTIYF
once	NA	TRBV4-3	TRBJ2-3	TGCGCCAGCAGCCCGGGAGGGGGCCGGGATACGCAGTATTTT	CASSPGGGRDTQYF
NA	TRBD1	TRBV27	TRBJ1-1	TGTGCCAGCAGTTGGCAGGGGGGTAGGAACACTGAAGCTTTCTTT	CASSWQGGRNTEAFF
NA	TRBD1	TRBV11-3	TRBJ2-1	TGTGCCAGCAGCTTAGAAGGGACAGATGAGCAGTTCTTC	CASSLEGTDEQFF